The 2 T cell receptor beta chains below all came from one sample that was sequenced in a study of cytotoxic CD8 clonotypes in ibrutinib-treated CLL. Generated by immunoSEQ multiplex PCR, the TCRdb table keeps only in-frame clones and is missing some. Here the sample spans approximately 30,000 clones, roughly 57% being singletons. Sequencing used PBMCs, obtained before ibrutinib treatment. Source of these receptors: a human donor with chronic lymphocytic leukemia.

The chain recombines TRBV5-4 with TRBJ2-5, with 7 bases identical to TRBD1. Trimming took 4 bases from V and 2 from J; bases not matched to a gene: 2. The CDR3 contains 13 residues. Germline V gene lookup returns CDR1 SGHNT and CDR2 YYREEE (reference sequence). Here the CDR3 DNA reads TGTGCCAGCAGCCGGGACAGTCAAGAGACCCAGTACTTC. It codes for CASSRDSQETQYF.

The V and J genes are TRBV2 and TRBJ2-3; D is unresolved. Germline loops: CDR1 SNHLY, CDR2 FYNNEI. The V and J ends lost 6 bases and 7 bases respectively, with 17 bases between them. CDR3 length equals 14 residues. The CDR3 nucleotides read TGTGCCAGCAGGAAAGGAGCAAAGGCTAATACGCAGTATTTT. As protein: CASRKGAKANTQYF.